A selection of T cell receptor beta chains follows, all from one sample in a study of T-cell reconstitution after alpha-beta-depleted transplantation in children. TCRdb re-analysed the PCR reads in MiXCR, keeping a single row per CDR3 protein. The table records about 610,000 distinct CDR3 sequences, 10% of them present only once. Sample: PBMCs from the stem cell graft donor, taken from the stem cell graft. The receptors here all came from a human donor who donated a stem cell graft to a child with acute myeloid leukemia. Both conserved end residues are part of each CDR3. A D gene is named only where the DNA matches it firmly. Rows give clone size only sometimes, using once, few, many, or a class for an expanded clone.

v_call	j_call	clone_size	d_call	cdr3_aa	cdr3_nt
TRBV11-3	TRBJ2-3	many	TRBD2	CASSPGGGPTDTQYF	TGTGCCAGCAGCCCCGGCGGGGGACCCACAGATACGCAGTATTTT
TRBV28	TRBJ1-1	many	-	CASSRLQANTEAFF	TGTGCCAGCAGTCGCCTGCAGGCGAACACTGAAGCTTTCTTT
TRBV12-3/TRBV12-4	TRBJ1-1	few	-	CASSFSHGTPANTEAFF	TGTGCCAGCAGTTTTTCACATGGGACACCTGCGAACACTGAAGCTTTCTTT
TRBV6-5	TRBJ2-7	few	TRBD2	CASSYPGTSGRAYEQYF	TGTGCCAGCAGTTACCCCGGGACTAGCGGGAGGGCTTACGAGCAGTACTTC
TRBV7-6	TRBJ2-2	-	TRBD2	CASSQSLAGSTGELFF	TGTGCCAGCAGCCAGTCCCTAGCGGGAAGCACCGGGGAGCTGTTTTTT
TRBV2	TRBJ1-1	-	-	CASSDREAAEAFF	TGTGCCAGCAGTGACCGAGAGGCGGCTGAAGCTTTCTTT
TRBV6-2/TRBV6-3	TRBJ2-7	-	-	CASSRGRYEQYF	TGTGCCAGCAGTCGTGGAAGATACGAGCAGTACTTC
TRBV7-9	TRBJ2-2	many	-	CASSFSSNTGELFF	TGTGCCAGCAGCTTTTCAAGTAACACCGGGGAGCTGTTTTTT
TRBV5-1	TRBJ2-5	-	TRBD2	CASSPGLAEYQETQYF	TGCGCCAGCAGCCCTGGACTAGCGGAGTACCAAGAGACCCAGTACTTC
TRBV29-1	TRBJ2-7	many	TRBD2	CSVEEGLAGRGEQYF	TGCAGCGTTGAAGAGGGACTAGCGGGAAGGGGCGAGCAGTACTTC
TRBV9	TRBJ2-5	few	-	CASSVDSGAQETQYF	TGTGCCAGCAGCGTAGATTCGGGAGCCCAAGAGACCCAGTACTTC
TRBV6-1	TRBJ2-1	many	-	CASSEVKADEQFF	TGTGCCAGCAGTGAAGTAAAAGCCGATGAGCAGTTCTTC
TRBV15	TRBJ2-5	-	-	CATEQGSQETQYF	TGTGCCACCGAGCAAGGGAGCCAAGAGACCCAGTACTTC
TRBV13	TRBJ2-5	few	TRBD2	CASSPTAGSLGGTQYF	TGTGCCAGCAGCCCAACAGCGGGATCACTCGGCGGGACCCAGTACTTC
TRBV10-3	TRBJ1-1	-	-	CAISETGLGTEAFF	TGTGCCATCAGTGAGACAGGGTTGGGCACTGAAGCTTTCTTT
TRBV7-9	TRBJ1-5	few	-	CASSLGGTKYSNQPQHF	TGTGCCAGCAGCTTGGGGGGTACAAAGTATAGCAATCAGCCCCAGCATTTT
TRBV20-1	TRBJ2-7	many	TRBD2	CSAQSGRGSYEQYF	TGCAGTGCACAGAGCGGGAGGGGATCCTACGAGCAGTACTTC
TRBV7-9	TRBJ2-5	few	TRBD2	CASSPGLREKETQYF	TGTGCCAGCAGCCCCGGTTTGCGGGAGAAAGAGACCCAGTACTTC
TRBV5-1	TRBJ2-1	-	-	CASSLGGTAYNEQFF	TGCGCCAGCAGCTTGGGGGGGACGGCCTACAATGAGCAGTTCTTC
TRBV27	TRBJ1-2	few	-	CATGGPLKGYTF	TGTGCCACGGGAGGGCCTCTAAAGGGCTACACCTTC
TRBV5-1	TRBJ2-2	few	-	CASSLGRRSSGELFF	TGCGCCAGCAGCTTAGGAAGGAGATCCTCCGGGGAGCTGTTTTTT
TRBV19	TRBJ2-5	few	TRBD2	CASSEPIGGGGETQYF	TGTGCCAGTAGTGAACCTATCGGCGGGGGAGGAGAGACCCAGTACTTC
TRBV28	TRBJ2-7	few	TRBD2	CASSASGGRSYEQYF	TGTGCCAGCAGTGCGTCGGGGGGGAGATCCTACGAGCAGTACTTC
TRBV6-2/TRBV6-3	TRBJ1-1	-	TRBD1	CASSYSIAGGNTEAFF	TGTGCCAGCAGTTACTCGATTGCAGGGGGAAACACTGAAGCTTTCTTT
TRBV6-1	TRBJ2-7	many	-	CASSRREAYEQYF	TGTGCCAGCAGTCGACGGGAAGCCTACGAGCAGTACTTC
TRBV9	TRBJ2-2	many	-	CASSLRSGANTGELFF	TGTGCCAGCAGCTTACGGAGCGGAGCGAACACCGGGGAGCTGTTTTTT
TRBV29-1	TRBJ1-1	many	TRBD1	CSVAAGQGNTEAFF	TGCAGCGTCGCAGCGGGACAGGGGAACACTGAAGCTTTCTTT
TRBV19	TRBJ2-7	-	-	CASSTRGDQASYEQYF	TGTGCCAGTAGTACACGGGGTGATCAGGCCTCCTACGAGCAGTACTTC
TRBV29-1	TRBJ2-1	many	-	CSVFLRVTYNEQFF	TGCAGCGTTTTTCTCAGGGTCACCTACAATGAGCAGTTCTTC
TRBV7-8	TRBJ2-2	-	-	CASSSRQTGHPGELFF	TGTGCCAGCAGCTCCCGTCAGACAGGCCACCCCGGGGAGCTGTTTTTT
TRBV29-1	TRBJ2-7	few	-	CSVITDFLDEQYF	TGCAGCGTTATTACTGACTTCCTAGACGAGCAGTACTTC
TRBV2	TRBJ2-6	-	-	CASILVLGANVLTF	TGTGCCAGCATTTTAGTGCTAGGGGCCAACGTCCTGACTTTC
TRBV15	TRBJ2-1	-	-	CATSRDRSETGRNEQFF	TGTGCCACCAGCAGAGATAGAAGTGAGACAGGGAGGAATGAGCAGTTCTTC
TRBV5-1	TRBJ1-3	few	-	CASSLAGTGDTIYF	TGCGCCAGCAGCTTGGCAGGGACCGGAGACACCATATATTTT
TRBV2	TRBJ2-1	-	TRBD2	CASTREGGGGKFF	TGTGCCAGCACTCGGGAGGGGGGGGGAGGTAAGTTCTTC
TRBV28	TRBJ2-7	few	-	CASSPRDSPSYEQYF	TGTGCCAGCAGTCCCCGGGACTCACCATCCTACGAGCAGTACTTC
TRBV7-6	TRBJ2-6	-	-	CASSWLLGANVLTF	TGTGCCAGCAGTTGGCTTTTGGGGGCCAACGTCCTGACTTTC
TRBV30	TRBJ2-2	few	-	CAWSAGRINTGELFF	TGTGCCTGGAGTGCAGGACGGATAAACACCGGGGAGCTGTTTTTT
TRBV29-1	TRBJ2-7	few	-	CSVEDLAGAEQYF	TGCAGCGTTGAAGATCTTGCAGGGGCCGAGCAGTACTTC
TRBV12-3/TRBV12-4	TRBJ1-2	-	-	CASRQGSGYGYTF	TGTGCCAGCAGACAGGGCTCCGGCTATGGCTACACCTTC
TRBV6-2/TRBV6-3	TRBJ1-5	-	TRBD1	CASTLTGGGKQPQHF	TGTGCCAGCACCTTAACAGGGGGAGGAAAACAGCCCCAGCATTTT
TRBV20-1	TRBJ2-7	-	TRBD2	CSALGLADNEQYF	TGCAGTGCTCTGGGACTAGCAGACAACGAGCAGTACTTC
TRBV6-2/TRBV6-3	TRBJ1-1	many	TRBD1	CASSWAGGEGTEAFF	TGTGCCAGCAGTTGGGCAGGGGGAGAGGGCACTGAAGCTTTCTTT
TRBV29-1	TRBJ1-1	-	TRBD1	CSVGGGAGQGTEAFF	TGCAGCGTTGGAGGGGGCGCAGGACAGGGCACTGAAGCTTTCTTT
TRBV28	TRBJ2-3	-	-	CASSLSGLGSTDTQYF	TGTGCCAGCAGTTTATCCGGCCTAGGTAGCACAGATACGCAGTATTTT
TRBV6-2/TRBV6-3	TRBJ2-2	-	TRBD2	CASVRPGLVNTGELFF	TGTGCCAGTGTCAGGCCGGGACTAGTGAACACCGGGGAGCTGTTTTTT
TRBV6-5	TRBJ2-3	few	TRBD2	CASRTGSGRDADTQYF	TGTGCCAGCAGAACGGGTAGCGGGAGGGATGCAGATACGCAGTATTTT
TRBV12-3/TRBV12-4	TRBJ2-7	many	-	CASSTSGRGLEQYF	TGTGCCAGCAGTACGAGCGGGCGCGGTCTCGAGCAGTACTTC
TRBV20-1	TRBJ2-1	few	-	CSAPSRSSYNEQFF	TGCAGTGCCCCAAGCAGGAGCTCCTACAATGAGCAGTTCTTC
TRBV5-1	TRBJ2-3	many	-	CASSLTGGPTDTQYF	TGCGCCAGCAGCTTGACCGGGGGGCCCACAGATACGCAGTATTTT